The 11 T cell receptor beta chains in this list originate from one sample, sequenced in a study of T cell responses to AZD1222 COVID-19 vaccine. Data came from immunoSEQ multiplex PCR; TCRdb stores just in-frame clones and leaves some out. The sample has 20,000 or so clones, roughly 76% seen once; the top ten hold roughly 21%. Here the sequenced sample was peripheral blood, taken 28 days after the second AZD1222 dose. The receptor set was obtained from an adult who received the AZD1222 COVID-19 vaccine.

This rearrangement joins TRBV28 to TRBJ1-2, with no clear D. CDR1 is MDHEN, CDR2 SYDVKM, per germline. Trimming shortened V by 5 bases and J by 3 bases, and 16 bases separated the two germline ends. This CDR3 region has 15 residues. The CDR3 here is CASSVVEGTYYGYTF. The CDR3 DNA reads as TGTGCCAGCAGTGTCGTTGAGGGAACGTACTATGGCTACACCTTC.

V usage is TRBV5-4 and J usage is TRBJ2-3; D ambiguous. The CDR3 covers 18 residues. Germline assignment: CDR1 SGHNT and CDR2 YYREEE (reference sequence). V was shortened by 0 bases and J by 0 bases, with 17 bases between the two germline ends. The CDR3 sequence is CASSLASSALASTDTQYF. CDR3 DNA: TGTGCCAGCAGCTTGGCCAGCTCAGCCCTGGCCAGCACAGATACGCAGTATTTT.

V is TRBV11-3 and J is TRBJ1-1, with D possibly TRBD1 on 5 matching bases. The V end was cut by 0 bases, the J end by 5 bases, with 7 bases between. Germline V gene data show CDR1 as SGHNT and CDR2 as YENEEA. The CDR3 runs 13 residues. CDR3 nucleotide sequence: TGTGCCAGCAGCTTAGAGGGGGAAACTGAAGCTTTCTTT. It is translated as CASSLEGETEAFF.

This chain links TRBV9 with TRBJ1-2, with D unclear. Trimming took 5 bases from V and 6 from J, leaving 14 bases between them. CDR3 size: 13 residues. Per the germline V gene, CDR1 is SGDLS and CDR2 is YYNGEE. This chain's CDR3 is CASSLTGSHGYTF. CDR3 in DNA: TGTGCCAGCAGTCTTACGGGGAGCCATGGCTACACCTTC. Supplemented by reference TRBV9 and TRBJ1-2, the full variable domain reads DSGVTQTPKHLITATGQRVTLRCSPRSGDLSVYWYQQSLDQGLQFLIQYYNGEERAKGNILERFSAQQFPDLHSELNLSSLELGDSALYFCASSLTGSHGYTFGSGTRLTVV.

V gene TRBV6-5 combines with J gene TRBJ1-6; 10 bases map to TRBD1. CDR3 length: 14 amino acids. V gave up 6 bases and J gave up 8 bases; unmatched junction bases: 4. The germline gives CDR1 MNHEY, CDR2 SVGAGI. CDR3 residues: CASRGTGEDSPLHF. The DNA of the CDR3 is TGTGCCAGCAGGGGGACAGGGGAGGATTCACCCCTCCACTTT.

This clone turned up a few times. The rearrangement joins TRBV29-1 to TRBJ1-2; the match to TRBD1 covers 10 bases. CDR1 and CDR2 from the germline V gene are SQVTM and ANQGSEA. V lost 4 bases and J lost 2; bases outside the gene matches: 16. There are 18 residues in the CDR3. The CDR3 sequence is CSVGGPPGQGTANYGYTF. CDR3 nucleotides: TGCAGCGTTGGGGGCCCCCCGGGACAGGGGACGGCGAACTATGGCTACACCTTC. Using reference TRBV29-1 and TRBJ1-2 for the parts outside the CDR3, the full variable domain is SAVISQKPSRDICQRGTSLTIQCQVDSQVTMMFWYRQQPGQSLTLIATANQGSEATYESGFVIDKFPISRPNLTFSTLTVSNMSPEDSSIYLCSVGGPPGQGTANYGYTFGSGTRLTVV.

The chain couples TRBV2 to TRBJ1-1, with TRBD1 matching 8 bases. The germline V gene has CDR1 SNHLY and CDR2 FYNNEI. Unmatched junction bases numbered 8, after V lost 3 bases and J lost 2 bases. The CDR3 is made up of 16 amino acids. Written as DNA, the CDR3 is TGTGCCAGCAGTGATCAGGCAGGGGGCACAAACACTGAAGCTTTCTTT. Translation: CASSDQAGGTNTEAFF.

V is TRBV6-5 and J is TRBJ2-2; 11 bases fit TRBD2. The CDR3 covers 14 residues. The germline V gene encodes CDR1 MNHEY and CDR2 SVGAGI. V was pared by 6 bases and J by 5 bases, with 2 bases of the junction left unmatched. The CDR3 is CASRGLAVTGELFF. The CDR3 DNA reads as TGTGCCAGCAGGGGACTAGCGGTAACCGGGGAGCTGTTTTTT.

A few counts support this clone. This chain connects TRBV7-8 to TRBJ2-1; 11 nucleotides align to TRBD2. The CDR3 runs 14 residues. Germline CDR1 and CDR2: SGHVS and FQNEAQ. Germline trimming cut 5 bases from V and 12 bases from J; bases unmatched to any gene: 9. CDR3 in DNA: TGTGCCAGCAGCCAAGCTCCGGGACTAGCGGTGCAGTTCTTC. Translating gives CASSQAPGLAVQFF.

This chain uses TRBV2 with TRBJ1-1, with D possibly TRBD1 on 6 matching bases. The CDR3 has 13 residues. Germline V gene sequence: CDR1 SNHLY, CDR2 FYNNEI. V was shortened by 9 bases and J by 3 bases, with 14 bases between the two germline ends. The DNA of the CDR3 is TGTGCCAGTAATCAAAACAGGGACACTGAAGCTTTCTTT. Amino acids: CASNQNRDTEAFF.

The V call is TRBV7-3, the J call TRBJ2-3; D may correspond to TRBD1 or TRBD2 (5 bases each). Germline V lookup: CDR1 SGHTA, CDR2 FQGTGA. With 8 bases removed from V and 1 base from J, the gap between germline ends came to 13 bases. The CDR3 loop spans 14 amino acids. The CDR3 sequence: CASRARGGTDTQYF. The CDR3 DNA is TGTGCCAGCCGGGCGAGGGGCGGCACAGATACGCAGTATTTT.